This T cell receptor beta chain was retrieved from a study of T cells in Graves' hyperthyroidism and ophthalmopathy. Points from the study as a whole: Peripheral blood also featured most of the thyroid clonotypes expanded above 0.001.

In this sample, this clonotype turned up many times. Its antigen is not known. This CDR3 has 13 residues. The junction had 6 bases not matched to a gene; V was cut back by 0 bases and J by 8 bases. Germline V CDR1 and CDR2: DFQATT, SNEGSKA (reference sequence). Authors of the study amplified TCR beta CDR3 regions from RNA transcripts. Initially, a first-round RT-PCR of the TCR CDR3 employed the HTBI primer set. TCRdb analysed the multiplex PCR reads with MiXCR anew, one entry per CDR3 protein. Here the sample spans 250,000 to 300,000 distinct CDR3 sequences, 13% to 15% being singletons. The chain is built from TRBV20-1 and TRBJ1-1, with TRBD1 matching over 7 bases. This TCR came from a woman aged 40 to 55 with Graves' hyperthyroidism that later progressed to Graves' ophthalmopathy. The specimen was blood. CDR3 sequence (DNA): TGCAGTGCTAGAGATAGAAGGGGGCGCGAAGCTTTCTTT. Protein: CSARDRRGREAFF.